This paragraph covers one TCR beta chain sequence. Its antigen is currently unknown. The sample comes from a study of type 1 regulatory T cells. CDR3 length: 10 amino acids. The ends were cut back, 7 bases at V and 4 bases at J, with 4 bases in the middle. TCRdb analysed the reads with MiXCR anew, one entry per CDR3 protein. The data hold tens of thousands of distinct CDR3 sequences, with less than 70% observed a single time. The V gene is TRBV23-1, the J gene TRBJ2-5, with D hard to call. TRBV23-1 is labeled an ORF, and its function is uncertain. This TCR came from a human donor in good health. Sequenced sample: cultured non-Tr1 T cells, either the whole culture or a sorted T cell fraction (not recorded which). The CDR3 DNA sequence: TGCGCCAGCAATATAGAGACCCAGTACTTC. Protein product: CASNIETQYF.